One sample yielded the 27 T cell receptor beta chains listed below, sequenced in a study of blood T cell repertoires in COVID-19. The table came from immunoSEQ multiplex PCR; TCRdb's copy has only in-frame clones and leaves some out. Among approximately 75,000 clones listed, 90% were seen once. The source material was peripheral blood. The receptor source for this set is a human donor in a cohort sampled during active COVID-19.

The rearrangement links TRBV9 to TRBJ1-5; D possibly corresponds to TRBD1 (6 bases). The V end was cut by 4 bases, the J end by 1 base, with 24 bases between. From germline, CDR1 is SGDLS and CDR2 YYNGEE. CDR3 size: 19 residues. CDR3 sequence reads: CASSPDIGQSKGSNQPQHF. The DNA for the CDR3 is TGTGCCAGCAGCCCGGATATTGGACAGTCCAAGGGGAGCAATCAGCCCCAGCATTTT.

The chain links TRBV25-1 to TRBJ1-1, with 7 nucleotides matching TRBD1. The CDR3 is 14 residues long. J lost 2 bases, V lost 7 bases, and 7 bases had no gene match. Germline V gene data show CDR1 as MGHDK and CDR2 as SYGVNS. CDR3 DNA: TGTGCCAGCACCCCACAGGGGTTAAACACTGAAGCTTTCTTT. The encoded protein is CASTPQGLNTEAFF.

Only one count was recorded for this clone. V and J are TRBV19 and TRBJ2-3; 8 bases agree with TRBD2. The germline V gene has CDR1 LNHDA and CDR2 SQIVND (reference sequence). There are 14 residues in the CDR3. Unmatched junction bases numbered 7, after V lost 9 bases and J lost 2 bases. CDR3 DNA sequence: TGTGCCAGAGAGCGGGGGTCATACACAGATACGCAGTATTTT. Translation: CARERGSYTDTQYF.

V and J are TRBV28 and TRBJ2-1; 8 bases are shared with TRBD2. V lost 7 bases to trimming and J lost 6 bases; unmatched junction nucleotides: 11. CDR1 and CDR2 from the germline V gene are MDHEN and SYDVKM. This CDR3 has 15 residues. CDR3 in DNA: TGTGCCAGCAAAGCGGGGGCCCGTTCTCTCAATGAGCAGTTCTTC. It codes for CASKAGARSLNEQFF.

V gene TRBV19 combines with J gene TRBJ2-1, with 8 positions matching TRBD2. The CDR3 has 17 amino acids. Germline V CDR1 and CDR2: LNHDA, SQIVND (reference sequence). The trim removed 1 base at V and 4 bases at J, leaving 9 bases unmatched. Written as DNA, the CDR3 is TGTGCCAGTAGTATAGTCTGGCTAGCGGGCATTTACAATGAGCAGTTCTTC. Its protein is CASSIVWLAGIYNEQFF.

CDR3 sequence: CASSERSTGPRDGYTF. The CDR3, as DNA: TGTGCCAGCAGTGAAAGATCCACAGGACCTCGGGATGGCTACACCTTC. This sequence joins TRBV6-1 and TRBJ1-2, with D tentatively TRBD1 (5 bases). V was clipped by 2 bases and J by 6 bases, with 19 bases between them. Germline V lookup: CDR1 MNHNS, CDR2 SASEGT. The CDR3 is 16 residues long.

The CDR3 spells CASSPVSNTEAFF. CDR3 sequence (DNA): TGTGCCAGCAGTCCCGTATCGAACACTGAAGCTTTCTTT. The V gene is TRBV3-1 (or the pseudogene TRBV3-2), the J gene TRBJ1-1, with D unclear. V was trimmed by 6 bases and J by 1 base, leaving 9 bases between them. The CDR3 is 13 amino acids. Germline CDR1 and CDR2: LGHDT and YNNKEL (reference sequence).

In its sample, this clone was seen a few times. This chain connects TRBV7-2 to TRBJ1-6; no clear D gene. CDR3 length equals 12 residues. Germline CDR1 and CDR2: SGHTA and FQGNSA. Trimming removed 1 base at V and 19 bases at J, with 14 bases between. This CDR3 reads CASSLGPSGVHF. The CDR3 bases are TGTGCCAGCAGCTTAGGCCCCTCCGGGGTTCACTTT.

The gene calls are TRBV7-8 and TRBJ1-5; D is unclear. Germline loops: CDR1 SGHVS, CDR2 FQNEAQ. The CDR3 spans 14 residues. V was clipped by 2 bases and J by 2 bases, with 7 bases between them. The CDR3 sequence: CASSLKGGNQPQHF. The DNA for the CDR3 is TGTGCCAGCAGCTTAAAGGGAGGCAATCAGCCCCAGCATTTT.

V gene TRBV30 combines with J gene TRBJ1-3, with D tentatively TRBD1 (5 bases). The CDR3 has 15 residues. Deletions cut 2 bases from V and 1 base from J, with 12 bases between. Germline V gene sequence: CDR1 GTSNPN, CDR2 SVGIG (reference sequence). CDR3 protein: CAWSRDSGSGNTIYF. Here the CDR3 DNA reads TGTGCCTGGAGTCGGGACTCAGGGTCTGGAAACACCATATATTTT.

The rearrangement uses TRBV29-1 and TRBJ1-3; TRBD1 matches 9 bases. Germline CDR1 reads SQVTM; CDR2 reads ANQGSEA. V lost 6 bases to trimming and J lost 1 base; unmatched junction nucleotides: 7. The CDR3 runs 15 residues. In DNA, the CDR3 is TGCAGCGTCCGGGACAGGGTAGGGTCTGGAAACACCATATATTTT. Amino acid sequence: CSVRDRVGSGNTIYF.

The genes are TRBV19 and TRBJ1-2, with D tentatively TRBD1 (5 bases). V was pared by 7 bases and J by 4 bases, with 19 bases between. CDR3 length: 15 residues. Germline V gene sequence: CDR1 LNHDA, CDR2 SQIVND (reference sequence). CDR3 loop: CASKETHGGIYGYTF. The CDR3 nucleotides are TGTGCCAGTAAAGAGACACACGGGGGGATCTATGGCTACACCTTC.

V usage is TRBV6-1 and J usage is TRBJ1-4, with 9 bases identical to TRBD1. The J segment lost 8 bases and the V segment lost 3 bases, leaving 7 bases of the junction unmatched. Germline V lookup: CDR1 MNHNS, CDR2 SASEGT. The CDR3 totals 15 residues. The CDR3 reads CASSDAGTGWEKLFF. The CDR3 nucleotides are TGTGCCAGCAGTGACGCCGGGACAGGGTGGGAAAAACTGTTTTTT.

V usage is TRBV5-1 and J usage is TRBJ1-1, with 7 positions matching TRBD1. The CDR3 covers 12 residues. J was trimmed by 9 bases and V by 0 bases; bases with no gene match: 2. CDR1 SGHRS and CDR2 YFSETQ come from the germline V gene. The CDR3 loop reads CASSLGDSKAFF. DNA of the CDR3: TGCGCCAGCAGCTTGGGGGACAGTAAAGCTTTCTTT.

V usage is TRBV6-1 and J usage is TRBJ2-2; D is perhaps TRBD1 (5 bases). The CDR3 is 15 residues long. Germline CDR1 MNHNS, CDR2 SASEGT. Trimming removed 1 base at V and 1 base at J, with 7 bases between. In nucleotides, the CDR3 is TGTGCCAGCAGTGAAGGGACACAGAACACCGGGGAGCTGTTTTTT. Translated: CASSEGTQNTGELFF.

The chain joins TRBV28 to TRBJ2-3; 13 bases are a match to TRBD2. The CDR3 has 16 amino acids. Germline CDR1 MDHEN, CDR2 SYDVKM. V was pared by 7 bases and J by 4 bases, with 8 bases of the junction left unmatched. The CDR3 protein is CASKRGLAGRADTQYF. The CDR3 bases are TGTGCCAGCAAACGGGGACTAGCGGGGAGGGCAGATACGCAGTATTTT.

This chain connects TRBV3-1 (or the pseudogene TRBV3-2) to TRBJ1-1; D possibly corresponds to TRBD1 (5 bases). Trimming shortened V by 1 base and J by 6 bases, and 18 bases separated the two germline ends. Germline V gives CDR1 LGHDT, CDR2 YNNKEL (reference sequence). The CDR3 has 16 amino acids. The CDR3 spells CASSQGAGRSVAEAFF. CDR3 DNA sequence: TGTGCCAGCAGCCAAGGGGCAGGGCGTTCTGTCGCTGAAGCTTTCTTT.

This rearrangement joins TRBV5-5 to TRBJ2-7; D might be TRBD1 (5 bases). Germline V gives CDR1 SGHKS, CDR2 YYEKEE (reference sequence). The CDR3 has 16 amino acids. The V gene lost 0 bases and the J gene lost 6 bases, with 19 bases spanning the gap. In DNA form, the CDR3 reads TGTGCCAGCAGCTTGGAGTTTACAGGCTCCCTCGGCGAGCAGTACTTC. Residues: CASSLEFTGSLGEQYF.

The chain is built from TRBV12-3 or TRBV12-4 and TRBJ1-5; the D is unclear. The V end lost 6 bases, the J end lost 3 bases, and 9 bases lay between the germline ends. The length of the CDR3 is 13 residues. The CDR3 reads CASSPALNQPQHF. DNA of the CDR3: TGTGCCAGCAGCCCAGCGCTCAATCAGCCCCAGCATTTT.

J is TRBJ2-3 and V is TRBV5-1, with TRBD1 identical over 8 bases. Germline lookup yields CDR1 SGHRS and CDR2 YFSETQ. Germline trimming cut 4 bases from V and 4 bases from J; bases unmatched to any gene: 8. The CDR3 runs 15 residues. CDR3 protein: CASSPGQGFADTQYF. The CDR3 nucleotides are TGCGCCAGCAGCCCCGGACAGGGCTTCGCAGATACGCAGTATTTT. Full variable domain (remainder filled in from reference TRBV5-1 and TRBJ2-3): KAGVTQTPRYLIKTRGQQVTLSCSPISGHRSVSWYQQTPGQGLQFLFEYFSETQRNKGNFPGRFSGRQFSNSRSEMNVSTLELGDSALYLCASSPGQGFADTQYFGPGTRLTVL.

The chain employs TRBV7-9 and TRBJ1-1; 9 bases line up with TRBD1. The CDR3 runs 16 residues. V trimming: 4 bases; J trimming: 5 bases; junction bases outside the gene matches: 11. Per germline, CDR1 SEHNR and CDR2 FQNEAQ (reference sequence). CDR3 residues: CASSWRTGEPRTEAFF. The CDR3 DNA reads TGTGCCAGCAGCTGGAGGACAGGGGAACCGAGGACTGAAGCTTTCTTT.

The chain employs TRBV10-2 and TRBJ1-6; TRBD1 aligns across 10 bases. CDR1 and CDR2 from the germline V gene are WSHSY and SAAADI. Trimming removed 4 bases from V and 6 bases from J; junction bases left unmatched: 3. This CDR3 has 15 residues. The CDR3 sequence is CASSGQGAVNSPLHF. The CDR3 DNA sequence: TGCGCCAGCAGTGGACAGGGGGCGGTTAATTCACCCCTCCACTTT.

The chain joins TRBV7-9 to TRBJ1-2; 10 bases are a match to TRBD1. This CDR3 contains 14 residues. The germline gives CDR1 SEHNR, CDR2 FQNEAQ (reference sequence). The junction had 6 bases not matched to a gene; V was cut back by 6 bases and J by 5 bases. CDR3 sequence: CASRSDRGEYGYTF. The CDR3 nucleotides are TGTGCCAGCAGGTCGGACAGGGGGGAGTATGGCTACACCTTC.

The chain carries TRBV30 and TRBJ1-5; 9 bases align to TRBD1. V trimming: 1 base; J trimming: 6 bases; junction bases outside the gene matches: 7. Germline CDR1 and CDR2: GTSNPN and SVGIG (reference sequence). The CDR3 has 15 residues. Here the CDR3 reads CAWSEGQGGVQPQHF. DNA for the CDR3: TGTGCCTGGAGTGAGGGACAGGGAGGAGTTCAGCCCCAGCATTTT.

The chain recombines TRBV11-2 with TRBJ2-5; 8 bases are a match to TRBD2. This CDR3 region has 16 residues. V lost 5 bases to trimming and J lost 5 bases; unmatched junction nucleotides: 13. Per the germline V gene, CDR1 is SGHAT and CDR2 is FQNNGV. CDR3 sequence (DNA): TGTGCCAGCAGCAACACGGGGGGGCCGGCGGGTGAGACCCAGTACTTC. Encoded protein: CASSNTGGPAGETQYF.

The chain recombines TRBV10-3 with TRBJ1-1; D gene ambiguous. Germline V gene sequence: CDR1 ENHRY, CDR2 SYGVKD. V was cut by 6 bases and J by 4 bases, with 15 bases left in between. The CDR3 loop spans 14 amino acids. The CDR3 here is CAIRSAGMSTEAFF. CDR3 in DNA: TGTGCCATCAGGTCAGCCGGGATGAGCACTGAAGCTTTCTTT.

The chain recombines TRBV7-9 with TRBJ1-1; 9 nucleotides align to TRBD1. The CDR3 spans 13 residues. Germline V gene sequence: CDR1 SEHNR, CDR2 FQNEAQ (reference sequence). With V trimmed by 5 bases and J by 4 bases, 2 bases remained unmatched. The DNA of the CDR3 is TGTGCCAGCAGCCTGGACAGGGGCACTGAAGCTTTCTTT. It encodes CASSLDRGTEAFF.